These 30 T cell receptor beta chains share one sample of origin, sequenced in a study of cytomegalovirus exposure and HLA in healthy donors (TCRdb year 2017). Library preparation employed the immunoSEQ multiplex PCR assay. A mixture of 60 forward primers for TCR Vbeta segments and 13 reverse primers for TCR Jbeta segments was used in the multiplex PCR. TCRdb stores this immuneACCESS table with in-frame sequences only. Part of the clones is absent; in the studies checked, under half of the shortfall reflects unresolved V genes, and no reason is known for the rest. The sample includes about 170,000 clones, with around four fifths observed a single time. The top ten constitute about 3.4% of the sample. Sequences were obtained from PBMCs. Every receptor here comes from a female donor in good health and CMV-seronegative.

This chain connects TRBV4-1 to TRBJ2-6, with a tentative D call TRBD1 (6 bases). The CDR3 totals 14 residues. Germline V CDR1 and CDR2: MGHRA, YSYEKL. Trimming took off 4 bases at V and 4 bases at J, with 8 bases between the two ends. DNA of the CDR3: TGCGCCAGCAGCCTGACAGGCGGGGCCAACGTCCTGACTTTC. This encodes CASSLTGGANVLTF.

V and J are TRBV2 and TRBJ1-2; tentative D call: TRBD1 (6 bases). The V gene lost 3 bases and the J gene lost 2 bases, with 16 bases spanning the gap. The CDR3 is 16 residues long. Germline V gene sequence: CDR1 SNHLY, CDR2 FYNNEI. CDR3 sequence: CASSDRYRDLNYGYTF. CDR3 sequence (DNA): TGTGCCAGCAGTGATAGGTACAGGGATCTAAACTATGGCTACACCTTC.

This chain connects TRBV6-4 to TRBJ2-7; 7 bases line up with TRBD1. This CDR3 is built from 15 residues. The trim removed 6 bases at V and 2 bases at J, leaving 10 bases unmatched. Germline V gives CDR1 MRHNA, CDR2 SNTAGT. CDR3 amino acids: CASSRDSGFTYEQYF. The DNA for the CDR3 is TGTGCCAGCAGCCGGGACAGTGGTTTTACCTACGAGCAGTACTTC.

This clone was observed a handful of times. The CDR3 DNA is TGCGCCAGCAGCTTGCCAGGGACAGGGGTTGAAGCTTTCTTT. Its translation is CASSLPGTGVEAFF. The chain links TRBV5-1 to TRBJ1-1; TRBD1 matches at 10 bases. The V and J ends lost 1 base and 7 bases, in that order; junction bases with no gene match: 4. The CDR3 is made up of 14 amino acids. CDR1 SGHRS and CDR2 YFSETQ come from the germline V gene.

The chain is built from TRBV30 and TRBJ1-2; TRBD1 might be the D (5 bases). V gave up 2 bases and J gave up 14 bases, with 18 bases separating them. This CDR3 is built from 12 residues. Per germline, CDR1 GTSNPN and CDR2 SVGIG (reference sequence). CDR3 sequence reads: CAWSRPNPGLTF. The CDR3 DNA reads TGTGCCTGGAGTCGCCCGAATCCGGGACTAACCTTC. Together with reference TRBV30 and TRBJ1-2, the CDR3 gives the full variable domain: SQTIHQWPATLVQPVGSPLSLECTVEGTSNPNLYWYRQAAGRGLQLLFYSVGIGQISSEVPQNLSASRPQDRQFILSSKKLLLSDSGFYLCAWSRPNPGLTFGSGTRLTVV.

V is TRBV5-4 and J is TRBJ2-1; D uncertain. CDR1 is SGHNT and CDR2 is YYREEE in the germline V gene (reference sequence). Trimming stripped 6 bases from V and 7 bases from J, with 14 bases between. CDR3 length equals 13 residues. Written as DNA, the CDR3 is TGTGCCAGCACCCACCCGGAGCGTAATGAGCAGTTCTTC. It is translated as CASTHPERNEQFF.

The chain links TRBV28 to TRBJ2-7; 7 bases line up with TRBD2. V lost 7 bases, J lost 0 bases, and 6 bases stayed unmatched. The CDR3 contains 14 residues. CDR1 is MDHEN, CDR2 SYDVKM, per germline. The chain's CDR3 is CASTGTIISYEQYF. The DNA of the CDR3 is TGTGCCAGCACCGGGACTATTATCTCCTACGAGCAGTACTTC.

In this sample, this clone turned up a few times. J is TRBJ2-7 and V is TRBV6-5, with D perhaps matching TRBD1 (6 bases). Germline loops: CDR1 MNHEY, CDR2 SVGAGI. This CDR3 contains 16 residues. The V gene lost 0 bases and the J gene lost 0 bases, with 12 bases spanning the gap. The CDR3 region has the DNA TGTGCCAGCAGTTACTCTTCAGGGGTAAGCTCCTACGAGCAGTACTTC. Amino acid sequence: CASSYSSGVSSYEQYF.

This sequence joins TRBV23-1 and TRBJ1-5; a weak D match, TRBD1 (6 bases). TRBV23-1 is classed as an ORF, of uncertain function. V gave up 4 bases and J gave up 2 bases, with 18 bases separating them. This CDR3 has 17 amino acids. CDR3 DNA sequence: TGCGCCAGCAGTCCCCCGGGAGCGGGGGCTGGCAATCAGCCCCAGCATTTT. The encoded protein is CASSPPGAGAGNQPQHF.

V and J are TRBV12-5 and TRBJ1-1, with TRBD1 identical over 7 bases. The J segment lost 1 base and the V segment lost 2 bases, leaving 1 base of the junction unmatched. Germline V lookup: CDR1 LGHNT, CDR2 FRNRAP. CDR3 length: 14 residues. The CDR3 region is CASGLKGANTEAFF. CDR3 sequence (DNA): TGTGCTAGTGGTTTGAAGGGGGCGAACACTGAAGCTTTCTTT. Full variable domain (rest looked up from reference TRBV12-5 and TRBJ1-1): DARVTQTPRHKVTEMGQEVTMRCQPILGHNTVFWYRQTMMQGLELLAYFRNRAPLDDSGMPKDRFSAEMPDATLATLKIQPSEPRDSAVYFCASGLKGANTEAFFGQGTRLTVV.

This clone was seen only a few times. The J gene is TRBJ2-3, the V gene TRBV6-4, with 9 bases matching TRBD2. This CDR3 spans 14 amino acids. V shed 2 bases, J shed 4 bases, and the junction held 1 base outside the gene matches. Germline lookup yields CDR1 MRHNA and CDR2 SNTAGT. The DNA of the CDR3 is TGTGCCAGCAGTGACGGCGGGGGGGCAGATACGCAGTATTTT. Its translation is CASSDGGGADTQYF.

The rearrangement links TRBV18 to TRBJ1-2; 8 positions agree with TRBD1. Germline CDR1 reads KGHSH; CDR2 reads LQKENI. This CDR3 spans 16 amino acids. With V trimmed by 3 bases and J by 4 bases, 10 bases remained unmatched. The CDR3 DNA reads as TGTGCCAGCTCACCGCAGGGGGCGGCCCTCCTCTATGGCTACACCTTC. Translating gives CASSPQGAALLYGYTF.

The CDR3 loop is CASSSIPVYGYTF. CDR3 nucleotide sequence: TGCGCCAGCAGCTCCATCCCGGTATATGGCTACACCTTC. This chain links TRBV5-1 with TRBJ1-2; D not resolved. The CDR3 has 13 amino acids. V lost 3 bases to trimming and J lost 5 bases, with 11 bases between them. The germline V gene has CDR1 SGHRS and CDR2 YFSETQ.

In this sample, this clone turned up a few times. The rearrangement joins TRBV6-5 to TRBJ1-3; TRBD1 is a possible D gene (5 bases). The V end lost 2 bases, the J end lost 0 bases, and 11 bases lay between the germline ends. In germline, CDR1 is MNHEY, CDR2 SVGAGI. The CDR3 sequence is 16 residues long. CDR3 amino acids: CASSYPADSSGNTIYF. The CDR3 bases are TGTGCCAGCAGTTACCCCGCCGACAGCTCTGGAAACACCATATATTTT.

V is TRBV28 and J is TRBJ1-2, with D possibly being TRBD1 (5 bases). Germline V gene lookup returns CDR1 MDHEN and CDR2 SYDVKM. V was clipped by 6 bases and J by 2 bases, with 10 bases between them. This CDR3 is 13 amino acids long. The CDR3 DNA sequence: TGTGCCAGCAGGACGACAGTAAACTATGGCTACACCTTC. As protein: CASRTTVNYGYTF.

The rearrangement uses TRBV27 and TRBJ2-7; D remains unclear. CDR3 length: 13 residues. Per germline, CDR1 MNHEY and CDR2 SMNVEV (reference sequence). V shed 2 bases and J shed 7 bases, with 12 bases lying between them. The CDR3 protein is CASSLVQPGEQYF. The CDR3 DNA reads TGTGCCAGCAGTTTAGTACAGCCTGGGGAGCAGTACTTC.

V is TRBV19 and J is TRBJ1-1, with D possibly TRBD1 on 6 matching bases. The CDR3 has 14 amino acids. V gave up 3 bases and J gave up 2 bases, with 10 bases separating them. Germline values: CDR1 LNHDA, CDR2 SQIVND (reference sequence). CDR3 nucleotide sequence: TGTGCCAGTAGTATCGGGGACACCAACACTGAAGCTTTCTTT. Translation gives CASSIGDTNTEAFF.

The J gene is TRBJ2-7, the V gene TRBV30, with TRBD1 as a possible D gene (5 bases). This CDR3 comprises 13 residues. Trimming removed 0 bases at V and 5 bases at J, with 11 bases between. The germline V gene has CDR1 GTSNPN and CDR2 SVGIG (reference sequence). The CDR3 DNA reads as TGTGCCTGGAGTGTACAAGGGGCGGACGAGCAGTACTTC. Its translation: CAWSVQGADEQYF. Combining the CDR3 with reference TRBV30 and TRBJ2-7 gives the whole variable domain SQTIHQWPATLVQPVGSPLSLECTVEGTSNPNLYWYRQAAGRGLQLLFYSVGIGQISSEVPQNLSASRPQDRQFILSSKKLLLSDSGFYLCAWSVQGADEQYFGPGTRLTVT.

The CDR3 loop is CASSVDTDPGETQYF. CDR3 DNA sequence: TGTGCCAGCAGCGTAGATACGGACCCGGGGGAGACCCAGTACTTC. The chain couples TRBV9 to TRBJ2-5; D is possibly TRBD2 (5 bases). V was pared by 0 bases and J by 5 bases, with 14 bases between. CDR3 length equals 15 residues. Germline CDR1 and CDR2: SGDLS and YYNGEE.

V usage is TRBV6-6 and J usage is TRBJ2-1; 7 positions agree with TRBD1. The V gene's germline CDR1 is MNHNY and CDR2 SVGAGI (reference sequence). The CDR3 length is 15 residues. J lost 0 bases, V lost 7 bases, and 6 bases had no gene match. The CDR3, as DNA: TGTGCCAGCACTTTAGACAGGGCCTCCTACAATGAGCAGTTCTTC. Encoded protein: CASTLDRASYNEQFF.

This clone was found once. The chain employs TRBV5-1 and TRBJ1-6; D gene unclear. Germline CDR1 SGHRS, CDR2 YFSETQ. Trimming cost V 0 bases and J 7 bases, with 11 bases left between them. This CDR3 has 15 amino acids. In DNA form, the CDR3 reads TGCGCCAGCAGCTTGGTACTTAGTAACAATTCACCCCTCCACTTT. It is translated as CASSLVLSNNSPLHF.

The chain couples TRBV7-8 to TRBJ1-1, with TRBD1 matching over 7 bases. The V segment lost 1 base and the J segment 2 bases; nucleotides outside the gene matches: 7. Germline V gene sequence: CDR1 SGHVS, CDR2 FQNEAQ. The CDR3 covers 16 residues. The CDR3 coding sequence is TGTGCCAGCAGCTTAGTGTTTTGGGACAGAAACACTGAAGCTTTCTTT. Protein product: CASSLVFWDRNTEAFF.

The gene calls are TRBV7-8 and TRBJ2-1; TRBD2 is a possible D gene (6 bases). Germline-derived CDR1 and CDR2 are SGHVS and FQNEAQ. The V end was cut by 2 bases, the J end by 7 bases, with 15 bases between. The CDR3 runs to 15 residues. The CDR3 loop is CASSLIGTSGNEQFF. The CDR3, as DNA: TGTGCCAGCAGCTTAATTGGGACCAGCGGGAATGAGCAGTTCTTC.

This clone occurred a few times. This CDR3 is CASSFSPGGVEQFF. In nucleotides, the CDR3 is TGTGCCAGCAGTTTCTCCCCTGGGGGCGTTGAGCAGTTCTTC. The rearrangement uses TRBV27 and TRBJ2-1; D is possibly TRBD1 (6 bases). CDR3 length: 14 amino acids. V gave up 3 bases and J gave up 9 bases, with 15 bases separating them. Germline V gene data show CDR1 as MNHEY and CDR2 as SMNVEV (reference sequence).

This clone was counted only a few times. V gene TRBV4-1 combines with J gene TRBJ2-7; D is possibly TRBD1 (5 bases). Deletions cut 0 bases from V and 5 bases from J, with 8 bases between. The CDR3 runs 13 residues. Germline CDR1 MGHRA, CDR2 YSYEKL. The CDR3 spells CASSQDRRDEQYF. The CDR3 coding sequence is TGCGCCAGCAGCCAAGATCGCAGGGACGAGCAGTACTTC.

V and J are TRBV10-3 and TRBJ2-4; tentative D call: TRBD1 (7 bases). V was cut by 2 bases and J by 1 base, with 21 bases left in between. CDR1 is ENHRY and CDR2 is SYGVKD in the germline V gene. This CDR3 has 19 residues. The DNA for the CDR3 is TGTGCCATCAGTGAGGCTCTAGCAGGGGGGCTCTATGCCAAAAACATTCAGTACTTC. It encodes CAISEALAGGLYAKNIQYF.

The chain couples TRBV27 to TRBJ1-2, with D perhaps matching TRBD1 (6 bases). The CDR3 runs to 11 residues. V was cut by 6 bases and J by 7 bases, with 9 bases left in between. Germline V gene lookup returns CDR1 MNHEY and CDR2 SMNVEV (reference sequence). DNA for the CDR3: TGTGCCAGCAGATCAGGGGCTGGCTACACCTTC. Encoded protein: CASRSGAGYTF.

This clone was counted between two and nine times. The chain has TRBV6-5 and TRBJ1-1; 7 bases line up with TRBD1. CDR1 is MNHEY and CDR2 is SVGAGI in the germline V gene. CDR3 length: 14 amino acids. V lost 6 bases and J lost 11; bases outside the gene matches: 15. DNA of the CDR3: TGTGCCAGCAGGGAAATCGACAGGGTTAATAAGGCTTTCTTT. Its translation: CASREIDRVNKAFF.

This clone has ten or more counts. The V and J genes are TRBV5-8 and TRBJ1-5; D might be TRBD1 (6 bases). Germline loops: CDR1 SGHTS, CDR2 YDEGEE. V was pared by 2 bases and J by 0 bases, with 18 bases between. The CDR3 is 18 residues long. CDR3 residues: CASSLGQLVVGSNQPQHF. The DNA for the CDR3 is TGTGCCAGCAGCTTAGGACAGTTGGTAGTGGGTAGCAATCAGCCCCAGCATTTT.

This clone was counted a single time. V and J are TRBV5-1 and TRBJ2-3; 7 nucleotides align to TRBD2. Germline CDR1 and CDR2: SGHRS and YFSETQ. The V segment lost 4 bases and the J segment 1 base; nucleotides outside the gene matches: 3. The CDR3 has 14 residues. Written as DNA, the CDR3 is TGCGCCAGCAGCGGGAGGGCCGGCACAGATACGCAGTATTTT. Its translation is CASSGRAGTDTQYF.